Listed here are 17 T cell receptor beta chains from one sample, sequenced in a study of shared clonotypes between healthy human individuals. Repertoires were generated with immunoSEQ multiplex PCR, while TCRdb's copy carries only in-frame clones and drops some. In the table there are 950,000 to 1,100,000 clones, about 76% of which are singletons. The sample comprised memory CD4+ T cells sorted from blood. Indicated subset: CD45RA-negative fraction. The origin of the receptors is a man in his late teens or twenties in good health.

V usage is TRBV11-2 and J usage is TRBJ1-1, with D maybe TRBD1 (5 bases). The CDR3 is made up of 13 amino acids. The ends were cut back, 0 bases at V and 13 bases at J, with 15 bases in the middle. From germline, CDR1 is SGHAT and CDR2 FQNNGV. CDR3 amino acids: CASSLDLSPGGFF. DNA of the CDR3: TGTGCCAGCAGCTTAGATCTATCCCCGGGGGGTTTCTTT.

The chain has TRBV5-1 and TRBJ1-1; no clear D gene. V lost 0 bases and J 10 bases, leaving 10 bases between the germline ends. From germline, CDR1 is SGHRS and CDR2 YFSETQ. This CDR3 region has 12 residues. This CDR3 reads CASSLEREAAFF. Written as DNA, the CDR3 is TGCGCCAGCAGCTTGGAACGGGAGGCAGCTTTCTTT.

The chain uses TRBV11-3 and TRBJ2-2, with TRBD1 identical over 9 bases. J gave up 3 bases and V 5 bases, and 7 bases lay outside the gene matches. This CDR3 contains 16 residues. Germline V gene data show CDR1 as SGHNT and CDR2 as YENEEA. CDR3 nucleotide sequence: TGTGCCAGCAGCCCCCGGACAGGGGAAGACACCGGGGAGCTGTTTTTT. Translated, it gives CASSPRTGEDTGELFF.

This chain uses TRBV2 with TRBJ2-3; 9 bases map to TRBD2. Per the germline V gene, CDR1 is SNHLY and CDR2 is FYNNEI. J lost 2 bases, V lost 6 bases, and 9 bases had no gene match. This CDR3 is 16 amino acids long. The CDR3 nucleotides are TGTGCCAGCAGCTATCAGACTAGCGGAGCCACAGATACGCAGTATTTT. The encoded protein is CASSYQTSGATDTQYF. Drawing the rest from reference TRBV2 and TRBJ2-3, the complete variable domain is EPEVTQTPSHQVTQMGQEVILRCVPISNHLYFYWYRQILGQKVEFLVSFYNNEISEKSEIFDDQFSVERPDGSNFTLKIRSTKLEDSAMYFCASSYQTSGATDTQYFGPGTRLTVL.

The chain employs TRBV7-9 and TRBJ2-1; D gene unclear. Trimming removed 6 bases at V and 5 bases at J, with 14 bases between. Germline assignment: CDR1 SEHNR and CDR2 FQNEAQ (reference sequence). The CDR3 sequence is 14 residues long. The CDR3 region has the DNA TGTGCCAGCAGGAACCCCCGGAGAAACAATGAGCAGTTCTTC. Amino acids: CASRNPRRNNEQFF.

Remarks on this clone: The sample holds other DNA sequences that translate to the same CDR3. V usage is TRBV28 and J usage is TRBJ1-5; D ambiguous. This CDR3 region has 13 residues. V shed 7 bases and J shed 2 bases, with 9 bases lying between them. Germline V CDR1 and CDR2: MDHEN, SYDVKM. The CDR3 region is CASTPAGNQPQHF. CDR3 nucleotides: TGTGCCAGCACCCCCGCGGGCAATCAGCCCCAGCATTTT. Complete variable domain (other parts from reference TRBV28 and TRBJ1-5): DVKVTQSSRYLVKRTGEKVFLECVQDMDHENMFWYRQDPGLGLRLIYFSYDVKMKEKGDIPEGYSVSREKKERFSLILESASTNQTSMYLCASTPAGNQPQHFGDGTRLSIL.

V and J are TRBV7-2 and TRBJ1-2; 7 bases map to TRBD1. J was trimmed by 5 bases and V by 5 bases; bases with no gene match: 11. The germline V gene has CDR1 SGHTA and CDR2 FQGNSA. This CDR3 has 15 residues. The CDR3 DNA reads TGTGCCAGCAGCACCAGGGAGGGGGCTCAGTATGGCTACACCTTC. This encodes CASSTREGAQYGYTF.

This clone was seen a few times. The chain is built from TRBV9 and TRBJ1-1; D is undetermined. The V end was cut by 4 bases, the J end by 8 bases, with 12 bases between. This CDR3 has 12 residues. In germline, CDR1 is SGDLS, CDR2 YYNGEE. CDR3 in DNA: TGTGCCAGCAGCCCCATCGCCCCCGAAGCTTTCTTT. This translates into CASSPIAPEAFF.

The rearrangement uses TRBV4-2 and TRBJ1-3; the D is unclear. Germline-derived CDR1 and CDR2 are LGHNA and YNFKEQ. The V end lost 1 base, the J end lost 0 bases, and 7 bases lay between the germline ends. The CDR3 consists of 15 residues. CDR3 sequence (DNA): TGTGCCAGCAGCCAAGTAGGTTACTCTGGAAACACCATATATTTT. This gives the protein CASSQVGYSGNTIYF.

The rearrangement uses TRBV2 and TRBJ1-5, with 8 bases identical to TRBD1. With V trimmed by 6 bases and J by 0 bases, 10 bases remained unmatched. The CDR3 contains 17 residues. Germline CDR1 reads SNHLY; CDR2 reads FYNNEI. As DNA, the CDR3 is TGTGCCAGCAGCCCCCGGACAGGGATTAATAGCAATCAGCCCCAGCATTTT. This gives the protein CASSPRTGINSNQPQHF.

This clone has just a few counts. V is TRBV19 and J is TRBJ1-5, with D unresolved. Trimming shortened V by 2 bases and J by 0 bases, and 8 bases separated the two germline ends. CDR3 length equals 15 residues. CDR1 and CDR2 from the germline V gene are LNHDA and SQIVND (reference sequence). CDR3 nucleotides: TGTGCCAGTAGTATATCGACGGATAGCAATCAGCCCCAGCATTTT. It yields the protein CASSISTDSNQPQHF.

The chain recombines TRBV7-9 with TRBJ1-2, with D possibly being TRBD1 (5 bases). Between the trimmed V and J ends, which lost 4 bases and 12 bases, there was a span of 15 bases. Germline-derived CDR1 and CDR2 are SEHNR and FQNEAQ (reference sequence). CDR3 size: 12 residues. CDR3: CASSSGHPGDTF. The CDR3 region has the DNA TGTGCCAGCAGCTCTGGACATCCCGGCGACACCTTC. Using reference TRBV7-9 and TRBJ1-2 for the parts outside the CDR3, the full variable domain is DTGVSQNPRHKITKRGQNVTFRCDPISEHNRLYWYRQTLGQGPEFLTYFQNEAQLEKSRLLSDRFSAERPKGSFSTLEIQRTEQGDSAMYLCASSSGHPGDTFGSGTRLTVV.

J is TRBJ2-7 and V is TRBV6-5; 8 bases match TRBD2. Germline CDR1 is MNHEY and CDR2 is SVGAGI. Trimming removed 3 bases from V and 1 base from J; junction bases left unmatched: 2. This CDR3 comprises 14 residues. The chain's CDR3 is CASSYGTRSYEQYF. In nucleotides, the CDR3 is TGTGCCAGCAGTTATGGGACTAGGTCCTACGAGCAGTACTTC.

The chain joins TRBV5-1 to TRBJ1-4; D is uncertain. CDR3 length: 11 amino acids. The germline V and J ends were trimmed by 5 bases and 7 bases, with 6 bases remaining between them. CDR1 and CDR2 (germline): SGHRS, YFSETQ. CDR3 loop: CASRAGEKLFF. The CDR3, as DNA: TGCGCCAGCAGAGCAGGTGAAAAACTGTTTTTT.

CDR3 DNA sequence: TGTGCCAGCAGCTTCCTGACAGGGCAGGGCGAGCAGTACTTC. Translated, it gives CASSFLTGQGEQYF. V usage is TRBV7-9 and J usage is TRBJ2-7; TRBD1 agrees at 7 bases. CDR1 and CDR2 from the germline V gene are SEHNR and FQNEAQ (reference sequence). J lost 6 bases, V lost 3 bases, and 8 bases had no gene match. This CDR3 region has 14 residues.

There are many counts of this clone. The chain recombines TRBV6-6 with TRBJ2-4, with D maybe TRBD2 (6 bases). This CDR3 is 12 amino acids long. Germline CDR1 and CDR2: MNHNY and SVGAGI (reference sequence). V lost 8 bases and J lost 3, with 8 bases in between. The CDR3 sequence is CASWGDKNIQYF. In DNA form, the CDR3 reads TGTGCCAGCTGGGGGGACAAAAACATTCAGTACTTC.

The genes are TRBV5-1 and TRBJ2-2; maybe TRBD1 (6 bases). Trimming stripped 6 bases from V and 3 bases from J, with 15 bases between. Germline V CDR1 and CDR2: SGHRS, YFSETQ. CDR3 length: 15 residues. This CDR3 is CASTLRSGDTGELFF. CDR3 DNA sequence: TGCGCCAGCACCCTGAGGTCAGGGGACACCGGGGAGCTGTTTTTT.